This T cell receptor beta chain was captured in a study of blood T cell repertoires in COVID-19. Data came from immunoSEQ multiplex PCR; TCRdb stores just in-frame clones and leaves some out. This sample has 250,000 to 350,000 clones, with 70% to 85% found just once. This clone was seen only a few times. The germline CDR1 and CDR2 sequences are SEHNR and FQNEAQ (reference sequence). The CDR3 runs to 13 residues. The V end was cut by 3 bases, the J end by 4 bases, with 10 bases between. Patients in Seattle were enrolled during active infection, then followed longitudinally. The chain joins TRBV7-9 to TRBJ2-7; weak D call: TRBD1 (6 bases). This sequence originates from a human donor with COVID-19, enrolled during active disease. The donor label of this sample is uncertain. Material: peripheral blood. The CDR3 nucleotides read TGTGCCAGCAGCTTCACAGGGCGGTACGAGCAGTACTTC. The encoded protein is CASSFTGRYEQYF.